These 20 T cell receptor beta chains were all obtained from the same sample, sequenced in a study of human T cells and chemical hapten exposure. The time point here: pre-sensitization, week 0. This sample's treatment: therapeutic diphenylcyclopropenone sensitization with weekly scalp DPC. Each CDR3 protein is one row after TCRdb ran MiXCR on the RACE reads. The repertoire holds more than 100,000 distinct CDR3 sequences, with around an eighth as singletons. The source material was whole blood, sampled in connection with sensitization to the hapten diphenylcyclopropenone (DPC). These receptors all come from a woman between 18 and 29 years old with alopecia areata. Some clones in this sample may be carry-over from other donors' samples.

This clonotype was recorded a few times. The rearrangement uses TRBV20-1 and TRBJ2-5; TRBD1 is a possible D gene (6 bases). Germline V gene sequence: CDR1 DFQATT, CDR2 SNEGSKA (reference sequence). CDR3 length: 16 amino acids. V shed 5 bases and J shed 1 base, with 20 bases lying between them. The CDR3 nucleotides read TGCAGTGCTGGGCCACTAGTCACAGGGAGCCAAGAGACCCAGTACTTC. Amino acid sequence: CSAGPLVTGSQETQYF.

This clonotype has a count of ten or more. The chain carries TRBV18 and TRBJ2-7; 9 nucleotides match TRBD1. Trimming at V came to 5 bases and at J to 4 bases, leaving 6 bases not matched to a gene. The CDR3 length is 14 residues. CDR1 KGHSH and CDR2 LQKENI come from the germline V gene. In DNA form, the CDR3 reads TGTGCCAGCTCAGGAACAGGGGGCTCGTACGAGCAGTACTTC. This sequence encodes CASSGTGGSYEQYF.

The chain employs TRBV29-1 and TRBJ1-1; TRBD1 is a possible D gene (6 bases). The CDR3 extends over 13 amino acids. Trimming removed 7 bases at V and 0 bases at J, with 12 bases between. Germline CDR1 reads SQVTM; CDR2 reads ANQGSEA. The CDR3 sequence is CSANRELNTEAFF. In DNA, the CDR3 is TGCAGCGCGAACAGGGAGCTGAACACTGAAGCTTTCTTT.

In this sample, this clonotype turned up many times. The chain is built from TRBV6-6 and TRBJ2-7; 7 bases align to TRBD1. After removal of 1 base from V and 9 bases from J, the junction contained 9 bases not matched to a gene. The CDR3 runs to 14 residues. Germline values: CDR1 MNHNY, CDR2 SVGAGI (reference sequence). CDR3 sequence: CASSYLTGTEAQYF. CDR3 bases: TGTGCCAGCAGTTACTTGACCGGGACAGAGGCGCAGTACTTC.

CDR3 sequence reads: CASSPLQDRVNPHGYTF. The CDR3 region has the DNA TGTGCCAGCTCACCACTTCAGGACAGGGTTAACCCTCATGGCTACACCTTC. The chain carries TRBV18 and TRBJ1-2; 8 nucleotides line up with TRBD1. This CDR3 spans 17 amino acids. In germline, CDR1 is KGHSH, CDR2 LQKENI. V was clipped by 1 base and J by 6 bases; unmatched bases: 13. The full variable domain, its missing parts supplied by reference TRBV18 and TRBJ1-2, is NAGVMQNPRHLVRRRGQEARLRCSPMKGHSHVYWYRQLPEEGLKFMVYLQKENIIDESGMPKERFSAEFPKEGPSILRIQQVVRGDSAAYFCASSPLQDRVNPHGYTFGSGTRLTVV.

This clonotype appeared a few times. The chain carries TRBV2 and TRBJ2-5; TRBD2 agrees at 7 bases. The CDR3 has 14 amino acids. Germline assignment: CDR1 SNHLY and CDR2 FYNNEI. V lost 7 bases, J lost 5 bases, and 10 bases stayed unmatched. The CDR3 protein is CASKAGEPSETQYF. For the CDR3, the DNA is TGTGCCAGCAAGGCGGGGGAGCCATCGGAGACCCAGTACTTC.

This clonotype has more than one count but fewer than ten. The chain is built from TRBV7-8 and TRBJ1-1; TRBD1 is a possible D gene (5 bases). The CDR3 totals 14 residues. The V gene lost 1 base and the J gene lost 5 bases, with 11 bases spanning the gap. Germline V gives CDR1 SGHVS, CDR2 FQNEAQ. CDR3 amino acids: CASSLVVRETEAFF. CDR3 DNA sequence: TGTGCCAGCAGCTTAGTTGTCAGGGAGACTGAAGCTTTCTTT. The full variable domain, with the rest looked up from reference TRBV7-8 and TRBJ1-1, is GAGVSQSPRYKVAKRGQDVALRCDPISGHVSLFWYQQALGQGPEFLTYFQNEAQLDKSGLPSDRFFAERPEGSVSTLKIQRTQQEDSAVYLCASSLVVRETEAFFGQGTRLTVV.

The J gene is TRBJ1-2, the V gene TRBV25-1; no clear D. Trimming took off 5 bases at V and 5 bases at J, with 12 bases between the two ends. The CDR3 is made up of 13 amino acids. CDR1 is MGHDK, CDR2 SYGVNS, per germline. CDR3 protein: CASSPTQSYGYTF. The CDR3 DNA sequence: TGTGCCAGCAGTCCCACTCAGTCTTATGGCTACACCTTC.

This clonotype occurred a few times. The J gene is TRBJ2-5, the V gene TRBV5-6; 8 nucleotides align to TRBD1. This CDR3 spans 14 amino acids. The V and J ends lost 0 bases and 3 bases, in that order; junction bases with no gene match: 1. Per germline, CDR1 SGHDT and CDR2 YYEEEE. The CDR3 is CASSLEDREETQYF. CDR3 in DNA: TGTGCCAGCAGCTTGGAGGACAGGGAAGAGACCCAGTACTTC. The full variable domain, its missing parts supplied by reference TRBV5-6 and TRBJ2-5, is DAGVTQSPTHLIKTRGQQVTLRCSPKSGHDTVSWYQQALGQGPQFIFQYYEEEERQRGNFPDRFSGHQFPNYSSELNVNALLLGDSALYLCASSLEDREETQYFGPGTRLLVL.

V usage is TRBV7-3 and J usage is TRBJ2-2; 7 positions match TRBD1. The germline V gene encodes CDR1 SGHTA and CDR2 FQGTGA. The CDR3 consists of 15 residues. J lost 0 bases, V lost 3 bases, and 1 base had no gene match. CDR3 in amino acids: CASSFDRANTGELFF. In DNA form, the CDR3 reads TGTGCCAGCAGCTTTGACAGGGCGAACACCGGGGAGCTGTTTTTT.

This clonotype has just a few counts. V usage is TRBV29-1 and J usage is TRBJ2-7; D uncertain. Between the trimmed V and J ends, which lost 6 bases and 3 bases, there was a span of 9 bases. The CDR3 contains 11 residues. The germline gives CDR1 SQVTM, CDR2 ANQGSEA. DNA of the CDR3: TGCAGCGTCTCGTGGGACTACGAGCAGTACTTC. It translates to CSVSWDYEQYF.

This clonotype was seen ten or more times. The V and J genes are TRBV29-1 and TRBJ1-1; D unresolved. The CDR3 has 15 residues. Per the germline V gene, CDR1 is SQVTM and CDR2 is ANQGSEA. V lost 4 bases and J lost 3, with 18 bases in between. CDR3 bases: TGCAGCGTTGTACCCTACAATGTGGCGGACACTGAAGCTTTCTTT. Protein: CSVVPYNVADTEAFF.

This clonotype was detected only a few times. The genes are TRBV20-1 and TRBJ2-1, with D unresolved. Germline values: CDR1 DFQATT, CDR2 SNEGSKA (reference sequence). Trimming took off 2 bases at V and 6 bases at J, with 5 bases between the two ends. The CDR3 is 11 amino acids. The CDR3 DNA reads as TGCAGTGCTAGACTGGTCAATGAGCAGTTCTTC. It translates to CSARLVNEQFF.

CDR3 nucleotides: TGTGCCAGCAGCTTAGTAAAAAGGTCGTGGCGGGGGGGCCTCACAGATACGCAGTATTTT. Its translation is CASSLVKRSWRGGLTDTQYF. The V gene is TRBV11-2, the J gene TRBJ2-3, with 9 bases fitting TRBD2. J was trimmed by 2 bases and V by 1 base; bases with no gene match: 16. CDR1 is SGHAT and CDR2 is FQNNGV in the germline V gene. The CDR3 runs 20 residues.

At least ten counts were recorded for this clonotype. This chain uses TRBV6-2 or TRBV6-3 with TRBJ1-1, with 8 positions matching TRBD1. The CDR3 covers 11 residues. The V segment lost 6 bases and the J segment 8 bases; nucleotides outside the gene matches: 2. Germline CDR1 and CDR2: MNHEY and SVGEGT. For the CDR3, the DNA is TGTGCCAGCAGGAGGACAGGGGAAGCTTTCTTT. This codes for CASRRTGEAFF.

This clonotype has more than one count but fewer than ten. The CDR3: CATSRAGLAANTGELFF. The CDR3 DNA follows: TGTGCCACCAGCAGAGCCGGACTAGCGGCGAACACCGGGGAGCTGTTTTTT. The chain combines TRBV15 with TRBJ2-2; 10 positions match TRBD2. After removal of 1 base from V and 0 bases from J, the junction contained 2 bases not matched to a gene. CDR3 length equals 17 residues. Germline CDR1 LNHNV, CDR2 YYDKDF (reference sequence). Variable domain in full (rest from reference TRBV15 and TRBJ2-2): DAMVIQNPRYQVTQFGKPVTLSCSQTLNHNVMYWYQQKSSQAPKLLFHYYDKDFNNEADTPDNFQSRRPNTSFCFLDIRSPGLGDTAMYLCATSRAGLAANTGELFFGEGSRLTVL.

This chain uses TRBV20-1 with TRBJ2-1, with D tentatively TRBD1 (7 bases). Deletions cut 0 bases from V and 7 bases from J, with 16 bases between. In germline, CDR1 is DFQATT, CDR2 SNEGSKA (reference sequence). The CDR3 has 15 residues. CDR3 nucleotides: TGCAGTGCTAGAGATAACGCGGGACAGAAAAATGAGCAGTTCTTC. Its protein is CSARDNAGQKNEQFF.

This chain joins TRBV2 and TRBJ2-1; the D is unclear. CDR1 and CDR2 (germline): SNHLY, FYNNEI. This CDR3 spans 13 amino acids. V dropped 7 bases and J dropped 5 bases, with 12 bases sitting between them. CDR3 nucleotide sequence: TGTGCCAGCAACTTTGGGCCTGACAATGAGCAGTTCTTC. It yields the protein CASNFGPDNEQFF.

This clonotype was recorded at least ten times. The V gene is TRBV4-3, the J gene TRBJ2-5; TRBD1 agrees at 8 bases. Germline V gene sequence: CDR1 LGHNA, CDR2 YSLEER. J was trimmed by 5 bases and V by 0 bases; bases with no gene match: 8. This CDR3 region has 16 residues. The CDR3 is CASSQDRDRGWETQYF. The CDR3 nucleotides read TGCGCCAGCAGCCAAGATCGCGACAGGGGCTGGGAGACCCAGTACTTC.

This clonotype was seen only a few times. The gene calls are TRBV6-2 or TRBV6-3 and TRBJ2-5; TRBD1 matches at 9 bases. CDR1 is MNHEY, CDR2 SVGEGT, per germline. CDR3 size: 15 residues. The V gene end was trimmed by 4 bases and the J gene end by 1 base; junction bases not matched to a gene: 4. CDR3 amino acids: CASSSDRGTQETQYF. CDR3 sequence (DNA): TGTGCCAGCAGTTCGGACAGGGGTACCCAAGAGACCCAGTACTTC.